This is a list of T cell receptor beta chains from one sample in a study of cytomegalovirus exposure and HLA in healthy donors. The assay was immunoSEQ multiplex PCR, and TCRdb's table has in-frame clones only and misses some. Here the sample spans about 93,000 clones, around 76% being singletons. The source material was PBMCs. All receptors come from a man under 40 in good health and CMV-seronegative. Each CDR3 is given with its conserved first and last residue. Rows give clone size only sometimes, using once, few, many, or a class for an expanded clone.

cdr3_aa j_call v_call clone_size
CASSEVGLPTNYNEQFF TRBJ2-1 TRBV2 NA
CASSLLLSGSYNEQFF TRBJ2-1 TRBV18 NA
CASSLGTFGTGAFEQFF TRBJ2-1 TRBV7-2 NA
CASSLMVDEQFF TRBJ2-1 TRBV7-9 NA
CASSVGTGNYGYTF TRBJ1-2 TRBV9 few
CASSITGTDYNEQFF TRBJ2-1 TRBV19 NA
CASLLRAGTNQPQHF TRBJ1-5 TRBV6-6 NA
CSVQGQTEAFF TRBJ1-1 TRBV29-1 NA
CASSLDRLRVGQGEQFF TRBJ2-1 TRBV11-3 NA
CASSYSGGDNSPLHF TRBJ1-6 TRBV6-5 NA
CASSLGRDSNQPQHF TRBJ1-5 TRBV5-4 NA
CASTAIAGGPIDTQYF TRBJ2-3 TRBV27 NA
CASKQDRDNQPQHF TRBJ1-5 TRBV6-1 few
CASSEGAGVQETQYF TRBJ2-5 TRBV2 NA
CASSGAYEQYF NA TRBV2 NA
CASSQNLRGTWNSPLHF TRBJ1-6 TRBV4-1 NA
CASSPMGGERPLAEAFF TRBJ1-1 TRBV14 NA
CASSQEGTGPNTEAFF TRBJ1-1 TRBV4-2 NA
CASSQILGTATYEQYF TRBJ2-7 TRBV4-3 few
CASRSTDRGTEAFF TRBJ1-1 TRBV6-1 NA
CASSGSRGTILYEQYF TRBJ2-7 TRBV5-1 NA
CASSHRENTEAFF TRBJ1-1 TRBV6-5 once
CASSAWDRREKLFF TRBJ1-4 TRBV19 NA
CASRGPGNTIYF TRBJ1-3 TRBV9 NA
CASNPRQGNYEQYF TRBJ2-7 TRBV7-2 NA
CASSRATGDIPEAFF TRBJ1-1 TRBV19 NA
CASSVGLAEDNEQFF TRBJ2-1 TRBV9 once
CASRTATEGNYEQYF TRBJ2-7 TRBV6-6 NA